This T cell receptor beta chain was sequenced for a study of T cells in Graves' hyperthyroidism and ophthalmopathy (dated by TCRdb to about 2019). Notes on the research overall: Peripheral blood samples were taken at the time of initial diagnosis, prior to any treatment. TCR V-J signatures able to tell the groups apart were searched for in a discovery cohort of 90 to 100 patients, of whom over 40 had Graves' ophthalmopathy and more than 55 had stable Graves' hyperthyroidism. Whether ophthalmopathy could be predicted prospectively was tested in an independent validation cohort made up of about 18 hyperthyroidism patients plus 17 patients who later progressed to ophthalmopathy. The approximately 98 discovery patients were randomly divided into training and test sets at a 7:3 ratio. Thyroid tissue and blood T-cell repertoires from about six Graves' hyperthyroidism patients were also compared in the study. Following sampling, methimazole starting at 30 mg daily was given to hyperthyroidism patients, and high-dose intravenous methylprednisolone was given to ophthalmopathy patients. The paper describes TCR Vbeta CDR3 sequencing of around 130 peripheral blood samples, made up of about 40 ophthalmopathy patients, roughly 72 hyperthyroidism patients and approximately 17 progressor patients. Broader findings and caveats from the paper: Sample size was not statistically predetermined, and investigators were not blinded to group allocation. In validation, the model predicted progression to ophthalmopathy with about 71% sensitivity and 72% to 85% specificity, a median of 6.5 months before onset. A 13 V-J signature model separated ophthalmopathy from stable hyperthyroidism, with over 85% sensitivity and around 84% specificity in cross-validation and 80%/75% in testing. Most expanded thyroid clonotypes (frequency above 0.001) were also detected in blood, suggesting blood repertoires may reflect thyroid immune responses.

This clonotype was counted between two and nine times. Its antigen is unknown. Qualities for individual bases were not recorded, and no much larger clone is one base off. Reading the germline V gene (reference sequence) gives CDR1 MNHEY and CDR2 SMNVEV. The CDR3 sequence holds 16 residues, the cysteine and phenylalanine included. Here the CDR3 DNA is all that survives: 48 bases in frame from base 1. The junction shows trimming of 5 bases on V and 4 bases on J, and the gene matches do not reach 12 bases of it. A patient counted as having stable Graves' hyperthyroidism if no progression to ophthalmopathy occurred over 18 months of follow-up. The hyperthyroidism patients were between 18 and 65 years old and newly diagnosed, with a disease duration of less than 2 months. Exclusion was applied to patients with uncontrolled infections, other autoimmune diseases, pregnancy or lactation. Diagnoses were established on the basis of clinical symptoms, serum thyroxine and TRAb, thyroid ultrasound, and orbital computed tomography. PBMCs were separated from under 12 ml of fresh peripheral blood using Ficoll-Paque density gradient centrifugation. Trizol reagent was used to extract total RNA, and RNA quality was then checked on an Agilent 2100 Bioanalyzer.

The TCR beta CDR3 regions were amplified from the RNA transcripts. The first round of RT-PCR for the TCR CDR3 was performed with the HTBI primer set and the Qiagen OneStep RT-PCR kit. Libraries were constructed in a second round of multiplex PCR, after which size selection and purification were performed. The libraries were sequenced on an Illumina HiSeq2000 using paired-end 100 bp reads. For the original study's pipeline: Raw data were processed with SOAPnuke, discarding reads with adapters, uncalled bases, mean Phred below 15, or no exact constant-primer or identifier match. COPE v1.2.5 was used to merge the high-quality paired reads, and each unique nucleotide sequence was defined as a clonotype. MiTCR v1.1 was used to align the clonotypes against IMGT TRBV, TRBD and TRBJ reference segments. Only V-J combinations with frequency above 0.0001, covering 99.2% of repertoires, were analysed. A TCS score was defined as the ratio between F50 (clonal expansion) and ExV (chaos), using BLOSUM62-based TCRdist between CDR3 peptides within each V-J. Welch's t-statistics and random forest reduced 500 to 550 V-J features to 13, which were used in a naive Bayes classifier (R e1071). Using fastp at Q25 and MiXCR, TCRdb reprocessed the public reads and kept productive beta chains. Rows are combined by CDR3 protein, so each entry shows the most common genes and DNA. TCRdb's processing, not the authors', yielded these V and J calls. The sample profile shows under 650,000 distinct CDR3 sequences; under 20% of them were found once. The ten largest clones capture 3.8% of the sample.

The V and J segments used are TRBV27 and TRBJ2-7, with 9 junctional bases fitting TRBD1. Sequenced: blood. This receptor was taken from a woman aged 25 to 39 with Graves' hyperthyroidism. The DNA reads TGTGCCAGCAGTCGCCTCCGGGGACAGGGTCTTTACGAGCAGTACTTC. It translates to CASSRLRGQGLYEQYF.